These T cell receptor beta chains were read from a single sample in a study of blood T cells in healthy people across ages. TCRdb re-analysed the 5' RACE reads in MiXCR, keeping a single row per CDR3 protein. Of 700,000 to 1,000,000 distinct CDR3 sequences detected, 40% to 50% appear once; the ten largest clones hold around 18%. The sequenced sample was blood. The receptors shown here come from a man aged 55 to 70 in good health. The CDR3 runs from the conserved cysteine through the conserved F or W. Fields, in order: V gene, CDR3 length, J gene, CDR3 protein.

TRBV7-9,12,TRBJ2-7,CASSYQGYEQYF
TRBV11-3,19,TRBJ2-1,CASSLDRAPQGLARNEQFF
TRBV7-9,19,NA,CASSLALGTGESAKETQYF
TRBV10-3,14,TRBJ1-2,CAISESGDHYGYTF
TRBV28,14,TRBJ1-2,CASRGGGAGNGYTF
TRBV9,18,TRBJ2-6,CASSPHNSGDAGANVLTF
TRBV6-2/TRBV6-3,14,TRBJ2-5,CASSSGDWQETQYF
TRBV7-2,15,TRBJ2-7,CASSLGVSSSYEQYF
TRBV6-2/TRBV6-3,13,TRBJ1-1,CASIGQGTTEAFF
TRBV12-3/TRBV12-4,14,TRBJ2-1,CASKPSGGPNEQFF
TRBV14,14,TRBJ2-7,CASCPIGQGEEQYF
TRBV20-1,12,TRBJ2-7,CSAKGQTHEQYF
TRBV27,12,TRBJ2-1,CASSSSNNEQFF
TRBV7-9,13,TRBJ1-2,CASSVPGDHGYTF
TRBV12-3/TRBV12-4,13,NA,CASSPTGEETQYF
TRBV4-3,14,TRBJ2-2,CASSQVGKPGELFF
TRBV7-6,16,TRBJ2-5,CASRGRASEAQETQYF
TRBV19,13,NA,CASSSSSYNEQYF
TRBV10-3,12,TRBJ2-1,CAILTGGDEQFF
TRBV20-1,13,TRBJ2-5,CSARQGNQETQYF
TRBV20-1,13,TRBJ1-2,CSTPRQVVGGYTF
TRBV4-1,13,TRBJ2-1,CASRGPGINEQFF
TRBV11-2,14,TRBJ1-5,CASSLFGGNQPQHF
TRBV18,15,TRBJ2-1,CASSPGTSRFTEQFF
TRBV5-1,15,TRBJ2-1,CASSLPGQGINEQFF
TRBV6-2/TRBV6-3,16,TRBJ2-7,CASSYSKQGSGYEQYF
TRBV20-1,17,TRBJ1-2,CSAYGLMALRLNYGYTF
TRBV11-2,12,TRBJ2-7,CAGSRDTYEQYF
TRBV9,15,TRBJ2-1,CASSPRQGGNNEQFF
TRBV2,13,TRBJ1-5,CASSPIRNGPGHF
TRBV6-4,15,TRBJ1-6,CASSPSDRGQSPLHF
TRBV7-9,17,TRBJ2-2,CASSLLLRTGDTGELFF
TRBV27,11,TRBJ1-1,CASFSGTEAFF
TRBV5-1,15,TRBJ1-4,CASSSLQGSNEKLFF
TRBV6-5,16,TRBJ2-7,CASSYSYRVSSYEQYF
TRBV6-2/TRBV6-3,13,TRBJ1-2,CASRETSNYGYTF
TRBV4-3,15,TRBJ2-7,CTSSQLPGDSYEQYF
TRBV4-3,16,TRBJ2-7,CASSQEHRDTAYEQYF
TRBV29-1,15,TRBJ2-1,CSVRLAGDPNNEQFF
TRBV15,16,TRBJ2-7,CATSRDWVGSSYEQYF
TRBV15,16,TRBJ1-5,CATSRYHAGGQQPQHF
TRBV12-3/TRBV12-4,17,TRBJ2-1,CASSLISGGVGLNEQFF
TRBV7-6,17,TRBJ2-2,CASSPRAGTSNTGELFF
TRBV27,13,TRBJ2-1,CASSFDAANEQFF
TRBV12-3/TRBV12-4,15,TRBJ1-2,CASSPTGVVVGGYTF
TRBV5-1,14,TRBJ2-7,CASSTSTGPYEQYF
TRBV11-2,15,TRBJ2-2,CASSFRTSGPGELFF
TRBV7-3,16,TRBJ2-7,CASSQTAGTTPYEQYF
TRBV6-2/TRBV6-3,13,TRBJ2-2,CASRGWRTGELFF
TRBV19,14,TRBJ2-3,CASSSRSSTDTQYF
TRBV7-2,15,TRBJ1-4,CASSPNSRAREKLFF
TRBV7-2,13,TRBJ2-7,CASSVASDYEQYF
TRBV5-4,15,TRBJ2-7,CASSLNPTGAYEQYF
TRBV2,13,TRBJ2-7,CANRPILSYEQYF
TRBV2,15,TRBJ2-4,CASSEEGLAKNIQYF
TRBV20-1,13,TRBJ2-7,CSAPRDGSYEQYF
TRBV4-3,16,TRBJ2-7,CASSQVTGTGGYEQYF
TRBV12-3/TRBV12-4,15,TRBJ1-5,CASSAHRTVNQPQHF
TRBV12-3/TRBV12-4,13,TRBJ1-2,CASSRTSNYGYTF